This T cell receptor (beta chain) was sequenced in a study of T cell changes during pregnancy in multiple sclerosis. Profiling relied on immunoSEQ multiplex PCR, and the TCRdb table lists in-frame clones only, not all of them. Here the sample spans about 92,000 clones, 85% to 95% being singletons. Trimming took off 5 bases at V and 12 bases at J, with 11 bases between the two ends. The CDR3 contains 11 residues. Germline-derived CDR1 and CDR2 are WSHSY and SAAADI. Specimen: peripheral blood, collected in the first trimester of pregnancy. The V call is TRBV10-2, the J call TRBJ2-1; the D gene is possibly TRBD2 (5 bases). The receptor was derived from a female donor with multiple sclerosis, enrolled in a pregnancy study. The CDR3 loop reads CASSSWSGQFF. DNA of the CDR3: TGCGCCAGCAGTTCTTGGAGCGGGCAGTTCTTC.